These 16 T cell receptor beta chains share one sample of origin, sequenced in a study of CD8+ T cells in alopecia areata. TCR sequencing used cDNA made by reverse transcription of extracted RNA. Some clones are missing from TCRdb's copy, which holds only in-frame ones; the method was immunoSEQ multiplex PCR. The sample records around 130,000 clones, 58% being singletons. Here the sequenced sample was CD4+ T cells sorted from blood, taken at week 0. Receptors originate from a human donor with alopecia areata.

This chain connects TRBV28 to TRBJ1-2; TRBD1 might be the D (6 bases). CDR3 size: 13 residues. Germline lookup yields CDR1 MDHEN and CDR2 SYDVKM. The germline V and J ends were trimmed by 6 bases and 3 bases, with 11 bases remaining between them. The CDR3 protein is CASSTGQYYGYTF. The DNA of the CDR3 is TGTGCCAGCAGCACCGGACAGTACTATGGCTACACCTTC.

J is TRBJ2-5 and V is TRBV7-3; D might be TRBD1 or TRBD2, each matching 5 bases. Germline V gene lookup returns CDR1 SGHTA and CDR2 FQGTGA. V was trimmed by 3 bases and J by 13 bases, leaving 18 bases between them. This CDR3 is 13 amino acids long. This CDR3 is CASSFRARDPLYF. The CDR3 DNA is TGTGCCAGCAGCTTCAGGGCTAGGGACCCCCTGTACTTC.

V gene TRBV19 combines with J gene TRBJ1-1, with 11 bases identical to TRBD1. The V gene's germline CDR1 is LNHDA and CDR2 SQIVND (reference sequence). The CDR3 loop spans 15 amino acids. Trimming took 5 bases from V and 5 from J; bases not matched to a gene: 7. CDR3 amino acids: CASSSGQGEGTEAFF. The CDR3 nucleotides read TGTGCCAGTAGTTCGGGACAGGGGGAAGGAACTGAAGCTTTCTTT.

This chain uses TRBV6-4 with TRBJ2-3; D ambiguous. This CDR3 is 14 amino acids long. Germline V CDR1 and CDR2: MRHNA, SNTAGT. Trimming took off 0 bases at V and 2 bases at J, with 6 bases between the two ends. This chain's CDR3 is CASSDSILTDTQYF. The DNA for the CDR3 is TGTGCCAGCAGTGACTCGATCCTCACAGATACGCAGTATTTT.

This chain links TRBV7-9 with TRBJ1-1, with a tentative D call TRBD1 (5 bases). Germline V lookup: CDR1 SEHNR, CDR2 FQNEAQ (reference sequence). The CDR3 runs to 15 residues. Trimming removed 0 bases at V and 0 bases at J, with 8 bases between. This CDR3 reads CASSLASGMNTEAFF. The CDR3 DNA reads TGTGCCAGCAGCTTAGCGTCAGGGATGAACACTGAAGCTTTCTTT.

The rearrangement links TRBV5-8 to TRBJ1-2; TRBD1 is a possible D gene (5 bases). Germline loops: CDR1 SGHTS, CDR2 YDEGEE. V was trimmed by 4 bases and J by 8 bases, leaving 15 bases between them. This CDR3 region has 13 residues. CDR3 nucleotides: TGTGCCAGCAGCCTTGAGGGACGAGGGGGCTACACCTTC. This encodes CASSLEGRGGYTF. Full variable domain (rest looked up from reference TRBV5-8 and TRBJ1-2): EAGVTQSPTHLIKTRGQQATLRCSPISGHTSVYWYQQALGLGLQFLLWYDEGEERNRGNFPPRFSGRQFPNYSSELNVNALELEDSALYLCASSLEGRGGYTFGSGTRLTVV.

In its sample, this clone was seen a few times. The chain uses TRBV29-1 and TRBJ2-7; D not certain. Germline V gene lookup returns CDR1 SQVTM and CDR2 ANQGSEA. CDR3 length equals 11 residues. V was clipped by 0 bases and J by 5 bases, with 5 bases between them. CDR3 region: CSVEDRDEQYF. The CDR3 bases are TGCAGCGTTGAAGATCGCGACGAGCAGTACTTC.

V usage is TRBV7-6 and J usage is TRBJ2-2; D gene uncertain. Germline values: CDR1 SGHVS, CDR2 FNYEAQ. V lost 1 base and J lost 7, with 7 bases in between. This CDR3 has 13 residues. The DNA for the CDR3 is TGTGCCAGCAGCTTAGAGGTCGGCGGGGAGCTGTTTTTT. This sequence encodes CASSLEVGGELFF.

This clone was recorded a few times. The chain combines TRBV5-1 with TRBJ1-2; 7 nucleotides line up with TRBD1. The V and J ends lost 0 bases and 3 bases, in that order; junction bases with no gene match: 2. Germline CDR1 SGHRS, CDR2 YFSETQ. The CDR3 has 14 amino acids. The CDR3 spells CASSLGGTDYGYTF. CDR3 nucleotides: TGCGCCAGCAGCTTGGGAGGGACAGACTATGGCTACACCTTC.

This chain uses TRBV29-1 with TRBJ2-5; D may be TRBD1 (5 bases). The CDR3 consists of 13 residues. CDR1 and CDR2 (germline): SQVTM, ANQGSEA. Trimming removed 4 bases from V and 2 bases from J, with 11 bases in between. The CDR3 spells CSVARVTQETQYF. The CDR3, as DNA: TGCAGCGTTGCCAGGGTGACACAAGAGACCCAGTACTTC. Supplemented by reference TRBV29-1 and TRBJ2-5, the full variable domain reads SAVISQKPSRDICQRGTSLTIQCQVDSQVTMMFWYRQQPGQSLTLIATANQGSEATYESGFVIDKFPISRPNLTFSTLTVSNMSPEDSSIYLCSVARVTQETQYFGPGTRLLVL.

V gene TRBV30 combines with J gene TRBJ2-1; no firm D call. Trimming shortened V by 4 bases and J by 3 bases, and 10 bases separated the two germline ends. This CDR3 has 13 residues. The germline V gene has CDR1 GTSNPN and CDR2 SVGIG (reference sequence). DNA of the CDR3: TGTGCCTGGACTCCAACTAACTACAATGAGCAGTTCTTC. Translated, it gives CAWTPTNYNEQFF.

V usage is TRBV4-1 and J usage is TRBJ2-5; 11 nucleotides line up with TRBD2. The CDR3 consists of 15 residues. Germline lookup yields CDR1 MGHRA and CDR2 YSYEKL. V lost 5 bases, J lost 0 bases, and 2 bases stayed unmatched. The CDR3 sequence: CASSLGLADQETQYF. The CDR3 DNA is TGCGCCAGCAGCTTGGGACTAGCGGACCAAGAGACCCAGTACTTC.

This clone appeared a few times. V is TRBV5-1 and J is TRBJ2-1; 8 bases map to TRBD2. V shed 4 bases, J shed 6 bases, and the junction held 9 bases outside the gene matches. Germline values: CDR1 SGHRS, CDR2 YFSETQ. This CDR3 spans 15 amino acids. The CDR3 is CASSEGYGRGNEQFF. The CDR3 coding sequence is TGCGCCAGCAGCGAGGGGTACGGGAGGGGCAATGAGCAGTTCTTC.

This clone was counted between two and nine times. V usage is TRBV2 and J usage is TRBJ1-1; no clear D gene. The germline gives CDR1 SNHLY, CDR2 FYNNEI. The V gene lost 4 bases and the J gene lost 2 bases, with 5 bases spanning the gap. The length of the CDR3 is 12 residues. The CDR3 DNA follows: TGTGCCAGCAGTGTCATCAACACTGAAGCTTTCTTT. This codes for CASSVINTEAFF.

The chain uses TRBV4-1 and TRBJ1-4; 11 bases align to TRBD1. This CDR3 comprises 15 residues. Germline V gene lookup returns CDR1 MGHRA and CDR2 YSYEKL. The V segment lost 0 bases and the J segment 7 bases; nucleotides outside the gene matches: 1. The CDR3 coding sequence is TGCGCCAGCAGCCAAGAGGGGACAGGGGGTGAAAAACTGTTTTTT. This translates into CASSQEGTGGEKLFF.

This chain links TRBV9 with TRBJ2-1; D is possibly TRBD1 or TRBD2 (6 bases each). Germline values: CDR1 SGDLS, CDR2 YYNGEE. The CDR3 covers 16 residues. The ends were cut back, 0 bases at V and 6 bases at J, with 16 bases in the middle. CDR3 DNA: TGTGCCAGCAGCGTAGGAGGGGGGAGGAGCACCAATGAGCAGTTCTTC. Encoded protein: CASSVGGGRSTNEQFF.